The rows below give T cell receptor beta chains drawn from one sample of a study of beta chain features in type 1 diabetes. TCRdb's copy holds only in-frame clones and misses some; the assay was immunoSEQ multiplex PCR. The sample includes fewer than 200,000 clones, around 8.5% seen only once; the top ten take almost 0.65%. The sample was central memory CD4+ T cells from blood. The receptors shown here come from a man between 18 and 29 years old in good health. Each CDR3 is given with its conserved first and last residue. A D gene is named only where the DNA matches it firmly. Clone size is not always given. Where it is, it says once, few, many or a class for expanded clones.

TRBV10-2	NA	TRBJ2-7	TRBD1	CASGRGQIYEQYF	TGCGCCAGCGGCAGGGGACAGATCTACGAGCAGTACTTC
TRBV7-2	few	TRBJ1-1	NA	CASSLVEAATEAFF	TGTGCCAGCAGCTTAGTTGAAGCGGCCACTGAAGCTTTCTTT
TRBV6-4	few	TRBJ1-1	NA	CASSDWATGDEMRTEAFF	TGTGCCAGCAGTGACTGGGCCACAGGCGATGAAATGAGGACTGAAGCTTTCTTT
TRBV30	many	TRBJ2-2	NA	CAWNGLLNTGELFF	TGTGCCTGGAATGGACTCTTGAACACCGGGGAGCTGTTTTTT
TRBV18	once	TRBJ2-3	NA	CASSHDGRDTQYF	TGTGCCAGCTCACACGATGGGAGGGATACGCAGTATTTT
TRBV29-1	NA	TRBJ1-1	NA	CSVDRAGGNTEAFF	TGCAGCGTTGACCGGGCCGGGGGAAACACTGAAGCTTTCTTT
TRBV20-1	few	TRBJ2-7	NA	CSARGRYQYF	TGCAGTGCTCGAGGGCGGTATCAGTACTTC
TRBV4-2	NA	TRBJ1-2	NA	CASSQIPGQRPGYTF	TGTGCCAGCAGCCAGATCCCGGGACAACGTCCTGGCTACACCTTC
TRBV7-9	NA	TRBJ1-4	TRBD1	CASSSTGGGYEKLFF	TGTGCCAGCAGCTCCACAGGGGGCGGGTATGAAAAACTGTTTTTT
TRBV6-5	few	TRBJ2-5	NA	CASSPLGQVKTQYF	TGTGCCAGCAGCCCCCTAGGACAAGTTAAGACCCAGTACTTC
TRBV6-4	few	TRBJ2-1	TRBD1	CASSEGQGAFNEQFF	TGTGCCAGCAGCGAAGGACAGGGGGCTTTCAATGAGCAGTTCTTC
TRBV18	NA	TRBJ2-1	NA	CASSPAQGSSYNEQFF	TGTGCCAGCTCACCAGCCCAGGGTAGCTCCTACAATGAGCAGTTCTTC
TRBV19	few	TRBJ1-1	NA	CASTQGGKAFF	TGTGCCAGTACCCAAGGGGGAAAAGCTTTCTTT
TRBV30	few	TRBJ1-5	TRBD1	CAWSGDGQGNQPQHF	TGTGCCTGGAGTGGGGATGGACAGGGGAATCAGCCCCAGCATTTT
TRBV15	few	TRBJ1-2	NA	CATSRNRVNYGYTF	TGTGCCACCAGCAGGAACAGGGTTAACTATGGCTACACCTTC
TRBV4-2	few	TRBJ2-2	NA	CASSQVAGNTGELFF	TGTGCCAGCAGCCAAGTTGCGGGGAACACCGGGGAGCTGTTTTTT
TRBV6-1	NA	TRBJ2-5	NA	CASRPLTGPETQYF	TGTGCCAGCAGGCCCTTGACAGGCCCAGAGACCCAGTACTTC
TRBV4-1	few	TRBJ2-2	NA	CASSQGDFRDLNTGELFF	TGCGCCAGCAGCCAAGGAGACTTCCGGGACTTGAACACCGGGGAGCTGTTTTTT
TRBV28	NA	TRBJ2-7	TRBD2	CASRSGGVYEQYF	TGTGCCAGCCGTAGCGGGGGTGTGTACGAGCAGTACTTC
TRBV27	NA	TRBJ1-4	TRBD1	CASSSGTGDSRNEKLFF	TGTGCCAGCAGTTCTGGGACAGGGGATTCACGTAATGAAAAACTGTTTTTT
TRBV5-1	NA	TRBJ2-7	NA	CASSFKGGPAYEQYF	TGCGCCAGCAGCTTTAAAGGGGGTCCCGCCTACGAGCAGTACTTC
TRBV7-2	few	TRBJ2-1	TRBD2	CASSLGGSAYNEQFF	TGTGCCAGCAGCTTAGGCGGGAGTGCTTACAATGAGCAGTTCTTC
TRBV5-1	few	TRBJ2-2	NA	CASSLGANTNTGELFF	TGCGCCAGCAGCTTGGGGGCCAATACGAACACCGGGGAGCTGTTTTTT
TRBV18	few	TRBJ1-2	TRBD1	CASSPPSRGNYGYTF	TGTGCCAGCTCACCACCGAGCAGGGGGAACTATGGCTACACCTTC
TRBV30	few	TRBJ1-5	NA	CAWSVPGESQPQHF	TGTGCCTGGAGTGTACCCGGGGAGAGTCAGCCCCAGCATTTT
TRBV11-1	few	TRBJ2-1	NA	CASSLAGRRSSYNEQFF	TGTGCCAGCAGCTTAGCGGGCAGGAGGAGCTCCTACAATGAGCAGTTCTTC
TRBV11-1	few	TRBJ1-1	NA	CASSRRSGGSGEAFF	TGTGCCAGCAGCCGACGGTCGGGGGGGTCCGGTGAAGCTTTCTTT
TRBV30	few	TRBJ1-2	NA	CAWSGYGGAGYGYTF	TGTGCCTGGAGTGGATATGGGGGGGCGGGGTATGGCTACACCTTC
TRBV30	many	TRBJ2-2	NA	CAWRKQGTTGELFF	TGTGCCTGGAGGAAGCAGGGAACCACCGGGGAGCTGTTTTTT
TRBV6-5	NA	TRBJ2-4	TRBD1	CASSLGTGEDIQYF	TGTGCCAGCAGTCTCGGGACAGGGGAGGACATTCAGTACTTC
TRBV7-2	NA	TRBJ1-6	NA	CASRRGSLSYNSPLHF	TGTGCCAGCCGCCGGGGGTCCCTCTCCTATAATTCACCCCTCCACTTT
TRBV30	NA	TRBJ1-3	NA	CAWTLPSGNTIYF	TGTGCCTGGACTCTCCCCTCTGGAAACACCATATATTTT
TRBV5-1	NA	TRBJ2-3	TRBD1	CASSLQGGTDTQYF	TGCGCCAGCAGCTTACAGGGGGGCACAGATACGCAGTATTTT
TRBV4-3	few	TRBJ2-3	NA	CASRNRGGNTDTQYF	TGCGCCAGCCGTAATAGGGGCGGAAACACAGATACGCAGTATTTT
TRBV7-2	NA	TRBJ1-5	TRBD1	CASSSRGGQGSFGSQHF	TGTGCCAGCAGCTCCAGGGGCGGACAGGGGTCCTTTGGGTCCCAGCATTTT
TRBV21-1	few	TRBJ2-7	NA	CASSKVKDRANSYEQYF	TGTGCCAGCAGCAAAGTGAAGGACAGGGCGAACTCCTACGAGCAGTACTTC
TRBV7-9	many	TRBJ2-5	NA	CASSRGTEGGTQYF	TGTGCCAGCAGCCGCGGGACAGAAGGGGGGACCCAGTACTTC
TRBV5-4	NA	TRBJ1-1	NA	CASSLEGRSGAEAFF	TGTGCCAGCAGCTTGGAGGGCAGGAGCGGCGCTGAAGCTTTCTTT
TRBV29-1	NA	TRBJ2-1	TRBD2	CSVGGLAGGDEQFF	TGCAGCGTTGGGGGACTAGCGGGAGGGGATGAGCAGTTCTTC
TRBV9	many	TRBJ2-5	TRBD2	CASSSSLAGETQYF	TGTGCCAGCAGCTCCAGCCTAGCGGGGGAGACCCAGTACTTC
TRBV28	NA	TRBJ2-5	TRBD2	CASSLFRAGQETQYF	TGTGCCAGCAGTTTATTTCGAGCGGGGCAAGAGACCCAGTACTTC
TRBV13	NA	TRBJ1-1	TRBD1	CASSINRGGNTEAFF	TGTGCCAGCAGCATAAACAGGGGAGGGAACACTGAAGCTTTCTTT
TRBV2	NA	TRBJ2-2	TRBD2	CASRGLARGELFF	TGTGCCAGCAGGGGACTAGCGAGGGGGGAGCTGTTTTTT
TRBV4-2	few	TRBJ2-1	TRBD1	CASSQAEGQEYNEQFF	TGTGCCAGCAGCCAAGCCGAGGGACAGGAGTACAATGAGCAGTTCTTC
TRBV5-1	NA	TRBJ2-3	NA	CASTPGLFPLDTQYF	TGCGCCAGCACTCCCGGACTATTCCCTCTGGATACGCAGTATTTT
TRBV29-1	few	TRBJ1-4	TRBD1	CSVSGTDNNEKLFF	TGCAGCGTCTCCGGGACAGACAACAATGAAAAACTGTTTTTT
TRBV15	NA	TRBJ1-1	NA	CATSRGGVGAEAFF	TGTGCCACCAGCAGGGGGGGGGTTGGGGCTGAAGCTTTCTTT
TRBV4-3	NA	TRBJ1-1	NA	CASSQDIGLRNTEAFF	TGCGCCAGCAGCCAAGATATCGGACTCCGGAACACTGAAGCTTTCTTT
TRBV25-1	NA	TRBJ1-4	NA	CASSERQPGTNEKLFF	TGTGCCAGCAGTGAACGGCAGCCGGGAACTAATGAAAAACTGTTTTTT
TRBV18	NA	TRBJ1-2	NA	CASSPGQSGGYTF	TGTGCCAGCTCACCTGGACAGTCTGGTGGCTACACCTTC
TRBV7-2	NA	TRBJ2-5	TRBD1	CASSLGETGEETQYF	TGTGCCAGCAGCTTAGGCGAGACAGGGGAAGAGACCCAGTACTTC
TRBV7-8	few	TRBJ2-2	NA	CASSFRGRDGELFF	TGTGCCAGCAGCTTTAGGGGGCGGGACGGGGAGCTGTTTTTT
TRBV9	many	TRBJ1-6	TRBD1	CASSAENVDRGSPLHF	TGTGCCAGCAGCGCAGAGAATGTTGACAGGGGATCACCCCTCCACTTT
TRBV23-1	many	TRBJ2-7	NA	CASSSSQGLRYEQYF	TGCGCCAGCAGTTCATCACAGGGACTACGCTACGAGCAGTACTTC
TRBV7-6	few	TRBJ2-1	NA	CASSLAAWEAGHNEQFF	TGTGCCAGCAGCTTAGCGGCGTGGGAGGCGGGGCACAATGAGCAGTTCTTC
TRBV28	NA	TRBJ2-5	TRBD2	CASSARLAGAETQYF	TGTGCCAGCAGTGCCCGACTAGCGGGAGCAGAGACCCAGTACTTC
TRBV5-1	few	TRBJ2-2	TRBD2	CASSLLAGADTGELFF	TGCGCCAGCAGCCTACTAGCGGGAGCGGACACCGGGGAGCTGTTTTTT